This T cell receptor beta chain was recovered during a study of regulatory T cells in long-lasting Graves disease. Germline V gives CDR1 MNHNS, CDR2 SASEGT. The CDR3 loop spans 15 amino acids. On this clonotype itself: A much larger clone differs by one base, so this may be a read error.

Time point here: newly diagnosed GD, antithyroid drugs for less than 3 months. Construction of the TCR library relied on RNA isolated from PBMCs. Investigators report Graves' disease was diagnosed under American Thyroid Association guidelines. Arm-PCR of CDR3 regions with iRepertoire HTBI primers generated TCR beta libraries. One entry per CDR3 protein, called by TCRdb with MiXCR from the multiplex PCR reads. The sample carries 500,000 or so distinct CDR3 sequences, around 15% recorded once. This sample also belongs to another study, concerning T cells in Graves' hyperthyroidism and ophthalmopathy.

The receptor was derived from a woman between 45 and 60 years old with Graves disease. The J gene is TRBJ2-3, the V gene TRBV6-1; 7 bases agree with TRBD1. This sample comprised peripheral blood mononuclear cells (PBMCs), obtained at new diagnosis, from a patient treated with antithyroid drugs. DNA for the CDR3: TGTGCCAGCAGTCATACAGGGGCCGTCACAGATACGCAGTGTTTT. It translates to CASSHTGAVTDTQCF.